These 20 T cell receptor beta chains were all obtained from the same sample, sequenced in a study of cytomegalovirus exposure and HLA in healthy donors (dated by TCRdb to about 2017). The library was obtained by the immunoSEQ multiplex PCR assay. For the multiplex PCR, a mixture combining 60 forward primers for TCR Vbeta segments and 13 reverse primers for TCR Jbeta segments was used. The clones in this table, taken by TCRdb from immuneACCESS, are in-frame only. Not every clone is retained; where verified, under half of the shortfall comes from an unresolved V gene, and the cause of the rest is unknown. The sample includes around 64,000 clones, with 55% to 70% observed a single time. The ten largest clonotypes hold approximately 2.9% of the sample. Sequencing was performed on PBMCs. These receptors came from a woman between 45 and 65 years old in good health and CMV-seronegative.

V gene TRBV9 combines with J gene TRBJ1-1; D remains unclear. The germline gives CDR1 SGDLS, CDR2 YYNGEE. CDR3 length equals 12 residues. The V gene lost 2 bases and the J gene lost 6 bases, with 8 bases spanning the gap. This chain's CDR3 is CASSVPPAEAFF. The DNA for the CDR3 is TGTGCCAGCAGCGTTCCACCGGCTGAAGCTTTCTTT.

In its sample, this clone was seen a few times. CDR3 nucleotides: TGCGCCAGCAGCCACGTAGGGGAGGTAGGGTCCTACGAGCAGTACTTC. Residues: CASSHVGEVGSYEQYF. V gene TRBV4-3 combines with J gene TRBJ2-7; D perhaps matches TRBD2 (6 bases). V gave up 3 bases and J gave up 1 base, with 16 bases separating them. The V gene's germline CDR1 is LGHNA and CDR2 YSLEER. The CDR3 runs to 16 residues.

The chain uses TRBV5-1 and TRBJ2-3; 8 bases align to TRBD2. The CDR3 loop spans 14 amino acids. With 3 bases clipped from V and 4 bases from J, the junction kept 4 bases outside the gene matches. From germline, CDR1 is SGHRS and CDR2 YFSETQ. The DNA of the CDR3 is TGCGCCAGCAGCTGGTCCGGGGGGGCAGATACGCAGTATTTT. It codes for CASSWSGGADTQYF.

The chain couples TRBV28 to TRBJ2-7, with 9 bases aligning to TRBD1. Unmatched junction bases numbered 12, after V lost 4 bases and J lost 2 bases. Germline CDR1 MDHEN, CDR2 SYDVKM. The CDR3 spans 17 residues. CDR3: CASSYLYWDRDPYEQYF. CDR3 coding DNA: TGTGCCAGCAGTTACTTATATTGGGACAGGGACCCCTACGAGCAGTACTTC.

The chain links TRBV14 to TRBJ2-7; tentatively, D is TRBD2 (5 bases). V lost 5 bases and J lost 3, with 11 bases in between. This CDR3 is 13 amino acids long. In germline, CDR1 is SGHDN, CDR2 FVKESK. The CDR3 is CASSVPAGYEQYF. Written as DNA, the CDR3 is TGTGCCAGCAGCGTCCCGGCGGGCTACGAGCAGTACTTC.

The genes are TRBV19 and TRBJ1-4, with D possibly being TRBD1 (6 bases). Germline CDR1 reads LNHDA; CDR2 reads SQIVND (reference sequence). This CDR3 region has 14 residues. V gave up 2 bases and J gave up 7 bases, with 11 bases separating them. Here the CDR3 DNA reads TGTGCCAGTAGTATACAGGGGAGAGGTGAAAAACTGTTTTTT. Translated, it gives CASSIQGRGEKLFF.

V and J are TRBV4-3 and TRBJ2-1, with D tentatively TRBD2 (6 bases). V was pared by 6 bases and J by 3 bases, with 12 bases between. The germline CDR1 and CDR2 sequences are LGHNA and YSLEER. The CDR3 covers 14 residues. The CDR3 sequence: CASSRGILYNEQFF. For the CDR3, the DNA is TGCGCCAGCAGTCGGGGGATTCTCTACAATGAGCAGTTCTTC.

The chain recombines TRBV6-5 with TRBJ2-7; TRBD2 matches 9 bases. The ends lost 6 bases at V and 7 bases at J; junction bases unmatched: 10. Germline V gives CDR1 MNHEY, CDR2 SVGAGI. The CDR3 has 14 residues. The CDR3 DNA sequence: TGTGCCAGCAGCCCCGGGACTAGCCACCGAGAGCAGTACTTC. It is translated as CASSPGTSHREQYF.

The table lists this clone with a few counts. The CDR3 sequence: CAWTPSPGGQGKQPQHF. CDR3 DNA: TGTGCCTGGACTCCCAGCCCGGGCGGACAGGGGAAGCAGCCCCAGCATTTT. This chain joins TRBV30 and TRBJ1-5; 9 bases match TRBD1. V gave up 4 bases and J gave up 7 bases; unmatched junction bases: 17. The CDR3 loop spans 17 amino acids. Germline V gene lookup returns CDR1 GTSNPN and CDR2 SVGIG (reference sequence).

This chain uses TRBV5-1 with TRBJ2-1; TRBD2 matches 11 bases. After removal of 2 bases from V and 6 bases from J, the junction contained 7 bases not matched to a gene. CDR1 SGHRS and CDR2 YFSETQ come from the germline V gene. This CDR3 is built from 16 residues. CDR3 sequence reads: CASSLPGTSGVNEQFF. The CDR3 nucleotides read TGCGCCAGCAGCTTACCCGGGACTAGCGGCGTCAATGAGCAGTTCTTC. Full variable domain (missing parts from reference TRBV5-1 and TRBJ2-1): KAGVTQTPRYLIKTRGQQVTLSCSPISGHRSVSWYQQTPGQGLQFLFEYFSETQRNKGNFPGRFSGRQFSNSRSEMNVSTLELGDSALYLCASSLPGTSGVNEQFFGPGTRLTVL.

J is TRBJ2-7 and V is TRBV6-5, with a weak D call TRBD1 (6 bases). This CDR3 region has 15 residues. Trimming pared 2 bases from V and 2 bases from J, leaving 13 bases between. CDR1 and CDR2 from the germline V gene are MNHEY and SVGAGI. This CDR3 reads CASSYRQDRPYEQYF. CDR3 DNA sequence: TGTGCCAGCAGTTACAGACAGGACCGACCCTACGAGCAGTACTTC.

This sequence joins TRBV30 and TRBJ2-2; D possibly corresponds to TRBD2 (6 bases). The germline gives CDR1 GTSNPN, CDR2 SVGIG (reference sequence). The germline V and J ends were trimmed by 2 bases and 4 bases, with 14 bases remaining between them. This CDR3 spans 15 amino acids. This CDR3 reads CAWSSSGLVTGELFF. The CDR3 nucleotides are TGTGCCTGGAGTTCCTCGGGACTCGTCACCGGGGAGCTGTTTTTT.

This clone came up a few times. J is TRBJ1-2 and V is TRBV19; D unresolved. V dropped 4 bases and J dropped 4 bases, with 13 bases sitting between them. Germline assignment: CDR1 LNHDA and CDR2 SQIVND (reference sequence). The CDR3 is 14 residues long. In DNA form, the CDR3 reads TGTGCCAGTAGTAATTGGGCAGAACCCTATGGCTACACCTTC. This translates into CASSNWAEPYGYTF.

This chain joins TRBV27 and TRBJ2-1, with D possibly being TRBD2 (6 bases). CDR3 length equals 16 residues. Germline V gives CDR1 MNHEY, CDR2 SMNVEV (reference sequence). V was shortened by 2 bases and J by 7 bases, with 18 bases between the two germline ends. The CDR3 spells CASSLHSGARGNEQFF. CDR3 DNA sequence: TGTGCCAGCAGTTTACATAGCGGCGCGAGAGGGAATGAGCAGTTCTTC.

The chain has TRBV30 and TRBJ2-5; D possibly corresponds to TRBD2 (6 bases). V lost 0 bases to trimming and J lost 5 bases, with 10 bases between them. Germline CDR1 reads GTSNPN; CDR2 reads SVGIG (reference sequence). The CDR3 totals 13 residues. CDR3 DNA: TGTGCCTGGAGTGTAGGGCTAGCGGAGACCCAGTACTTC. Its translation is CAWSVGLAETQYF.

This clone turned up a few times. This rearrangement joins TRBV7-9 to TRBJ2-1, with 13 nucleotides matching TRBD2. Trimming took 7 bases from V and 7 from J; bases not matched to a gene: 19. CDR1 is SEHNR, CDR2 FQNEAQ, per germline (reference sequence). The CDR3 sequence is 19 residues long. CDR3 sequence: CASTPAAGLLAGGPNEQFF. The CDR3 nucleotides are TGTGCCAGCACCCCAGCGGCGGGGTTACTAGCGGGAGGGCCTAATGAGCAGTTCTTC.

This chain connects TRBV4-3 to TRBJ2-2, with a possible D match to TRBD1 (6 bases). Germline CDR1 LGHNA, CDR2 YSLEER. This CDR3 spans 14 amino acids. With 1 base removed from V and 10 bases from J, the gap between germline ends came to 13 bases. The chain's CDR3 is CASSQGRVGQELFF. The DNA for the CDR3 is TGCGCCAGCAGCCAAGGTCGGGTGGGACAGGAGCTGTTTTTT.

Here the CDR3 DNA reads TGTGCCAGCTCACCAGGGACAGGGGCGTCGGGGACTAACTATGGCTACACCTTC. This codes for CASSPGTGASGTNYGYTF. This sequence joins TRBV18 and TRBJ1-2; 10 positions match TRBD1. The CDR3 is made up of 18 amino acids. The V gene end was trimmed by 2 bases and the J gene end by 0 bases; junction bases not matched to a gene: 9. Germline V gene lookup returns CDR1 KGHSH and CDR2 LQKENI.

This clone was recorded a few times. V is TRBV28 and J is TRBJ1-3; tentatively, D is TRBD1 (5 bases). Deletions cut 2 bases from V and 3 bases from J, with 8 bases between. This CDR3 has 14 residues. CDR1 is MDHEN, CDR2 SYDVKM, per germline. CDR3 nucleotides: TGTGCCAGCAGTTTAGGGGGACTTGGAAACACCATATATTTT. Its protein is CASSLGGLGNTIYF.

This clone was detected once. The V gene is TRBV7-2, the J gene TRBJ1-2; 10 nucleotides line up with TRBD1. In germline, CDR1 is SGHTA, CDR2 FQGNSA. J was trimmed by 4 bases and V by 5 bases; bases with no gene match: 16. The CDR3 runs 18 residues. The CDR3 here is CASSPQGASGTGVYGYTF. Here the CDR3 DNA reads TGTGCCAGCAGCCCCCAGGGTGCCTCCGGGACAGGGGTCTATGGCTACACCTTC.